The 2 T cell receptor beta chains below all came from one sample that was sequenced in a study of CD8 T cells in Susac syndrome. The RNA, roughly 0.5 to 1 ug, was put through reverse transcription using random hexamers. One entry per CDR3 protein, called by TCRdb with MiXCR from the immunoSEQ multiplex PCR reads. The data contain about 200,000 distinct CDR3 sequences, approximately 93% of them singletons. The specimen sequenced was CD4+ T cells from PBMCs. The source is a human donor in good health.

The chain combines TRBV4-3 with TRBJ2-5; TRBD2 matches at 7 bases. V was pared by 0 bases and J by 0 bases, with 7 bases of the junction left unmatched. This CDR3 has 17 amino acids. Germline lookup yields CDR1 LGHNA and CDR2 YSLEER. The CDR3 spells CASSQDPGGLYQETQYF. CDR3 in DNA: TGCGCCAGCAGCCAAGATCCGGGGGGACTTTACCAAGAGACCCAGTACTTC.

This chain uses TRBV7-2 with TRBJ1-5, with a tentative D call TRBD1 (5 bases). The CDR3 length is 15 residues. The germline V gene encodes CDR1 SGHTA and CDR2 FQGNSA. V shed 4 bases and J shed 0 bases, with 10 bases lying between them. The CDR3 coding sequence is TGTGCCAGCAGCTCCCAGGGCTTTAGCAATCAGCCCCAGCATTTT. Protein product: CASSSQGFSNQPQHF. Supplemented by reference TRBV7-2 and TRBJ1-5, the full variable domain reads GAGVSQSPSNKVTEKGKDVELRCDPISGHTALYWYRQSLGQGLEFLIYFQGNSAPDKSGLPSDRFSAERTGGSVSTLTIQRTQQEDSAVYLCASSSQGFSNQPQHFGDGTRLSIL.